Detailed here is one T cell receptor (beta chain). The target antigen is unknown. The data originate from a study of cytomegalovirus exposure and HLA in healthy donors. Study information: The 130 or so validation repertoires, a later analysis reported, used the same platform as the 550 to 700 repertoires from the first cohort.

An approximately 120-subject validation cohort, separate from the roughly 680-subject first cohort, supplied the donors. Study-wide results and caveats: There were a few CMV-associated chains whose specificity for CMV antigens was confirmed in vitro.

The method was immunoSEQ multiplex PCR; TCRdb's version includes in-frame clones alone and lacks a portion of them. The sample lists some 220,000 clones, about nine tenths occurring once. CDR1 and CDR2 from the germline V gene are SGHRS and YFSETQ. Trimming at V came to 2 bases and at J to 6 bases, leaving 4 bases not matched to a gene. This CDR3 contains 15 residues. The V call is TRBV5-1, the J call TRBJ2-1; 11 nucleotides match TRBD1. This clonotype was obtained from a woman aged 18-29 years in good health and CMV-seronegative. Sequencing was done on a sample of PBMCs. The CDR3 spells CASSFRDRGFNEQFF. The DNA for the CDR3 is TGCGCCAGCAGCTTCCGGGACAGGGGGTTCAATGAGCAGTTCTTC.